This T cell receptor (beta chain) originates from a study of beta chain features in type 1 diabetes. Study summary: Healthy donors resembled patients in age, gender and cell yields.

The study's findings and limits: Compared to healthy donors, patients appeared to have naive, central memory and Treg TCRB repertoires that were more alike. Moderate but significant shortening of TCRB CDR3s was recorded in all four CD4+ subsets from Type 1 diabetes patients. Unsettled here was the matter of whether HLA type influences TCRB rearrangement.

Germline V CDR1 and CDR2: SGHTA, FQGNSA. V was clipped by 2 bases and J by 9 bases, with 7 bases between them. This CDR3 has 12 residues. Remarks on this clone: Its specificity is unknown.

Every isolated RNA sample was fully reverse transcribed, so sequencing captured expressed TCRB transcripts. Method: immunoSEQ multiplex PCR; TCRdb's copy keeps in-frame clones and lacks some. The data hold 150,000 to 190,000 clones, with 11% observed a single time. The V call is TRBV7-2, the J call TRBJ2-2, with D unclear. Sample: central memory CD4+ T cells from blood. The receptor was derived from a man aged 18 to 29 in good health. CDR3 sequence: CASSLYARELFF. The CDR3 coding sequence is TGTGCCAGCAGCTTATACGCGCGGGAGCTGTTTTTT. The entire variable domain, with the rest obtained from reference TRBV7-2 and TRBJ2-2, is as follows: GAGVSQSPSNKVTEKGKDVELRCDPISGHTALYWYRQSLGQGLEFLIYFQGNSAPDKSGLPSDRFSAERTGGSVSTLTIQRTQQEDSAVYLCASSLYARELFFGEGSRLTVL.